The sequence of this TCR beta chain was determined in a study of OX40 agonist ivuxolimab in advanced cancers. On the study more broadly: Among those enrolled, mean age was about 62 years (range 23 to 79) and approximately 80% were male.

Notes on this clone: What it binds is unknown.

Profiling relied on immunoSEQ multiplex PCR, and the TCRdb table lists in-frame clones only, not all of them. This table has tens of thousands of clones, 88% appearing once. Germline V gene sequence: CDR1 MGHDK, CDR2 SYGVNS. The V gene lost 3 bases and the J gene lost 5 bases, with 6 bases spanning the gap. This CDR3 comprises 12 residues. Study findings and constraints: No antigen was identified for the clonally expanded peripheral T cells.

The chain uses TRBV25-1 and TRBJ2-3; D is uncertain. Sequencing used CD4+ or CD8+ T cells sorted from blood, obtained in a trial of the OX40 agonist ivuxolimab. The sequence was collected from an adult with an advanced solid tumor such as melanoma, head and neck, liver or kidney cancer. CDR3 nucleotide sequence: TGTGCCAGCAGTGAGGCCGGAGATACGCAGTATTTT. Protein: CASSEAGDTQYF.